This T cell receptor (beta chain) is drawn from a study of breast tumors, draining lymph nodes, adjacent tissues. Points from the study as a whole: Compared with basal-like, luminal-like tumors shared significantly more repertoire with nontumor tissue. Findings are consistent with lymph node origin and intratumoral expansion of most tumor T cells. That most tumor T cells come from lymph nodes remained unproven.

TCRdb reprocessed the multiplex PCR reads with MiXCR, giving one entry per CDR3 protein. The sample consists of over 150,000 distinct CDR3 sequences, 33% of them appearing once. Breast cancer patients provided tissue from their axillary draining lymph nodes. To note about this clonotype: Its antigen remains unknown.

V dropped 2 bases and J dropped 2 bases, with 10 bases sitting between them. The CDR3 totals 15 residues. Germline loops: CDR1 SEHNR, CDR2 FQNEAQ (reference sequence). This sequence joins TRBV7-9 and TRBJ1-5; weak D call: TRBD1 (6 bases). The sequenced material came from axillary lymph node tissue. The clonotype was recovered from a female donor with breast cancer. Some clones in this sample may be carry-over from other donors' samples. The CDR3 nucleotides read TGTGCCAGCAGCTTACAGGGGTTTCGCAATCAGCCCCAGCATTTT. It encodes CASSLQGFRNQPQHF.